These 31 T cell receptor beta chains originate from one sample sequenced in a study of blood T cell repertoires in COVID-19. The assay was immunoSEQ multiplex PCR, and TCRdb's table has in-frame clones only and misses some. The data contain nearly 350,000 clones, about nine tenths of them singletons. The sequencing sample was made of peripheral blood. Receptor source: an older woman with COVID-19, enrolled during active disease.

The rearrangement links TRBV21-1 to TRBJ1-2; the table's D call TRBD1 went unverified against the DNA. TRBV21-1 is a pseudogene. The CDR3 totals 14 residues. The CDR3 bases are TGTGCCAGCAGCAAAACGCAGGGGCGATATGGCTACACCTTC. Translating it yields CASSKTQGRYGYTF.

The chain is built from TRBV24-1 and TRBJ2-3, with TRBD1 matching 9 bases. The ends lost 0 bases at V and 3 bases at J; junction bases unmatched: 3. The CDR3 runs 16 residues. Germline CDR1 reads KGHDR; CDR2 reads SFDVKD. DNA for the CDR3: TGTGCCACCAGTGATTTGGCACAGGGGGCAACAGATACGCAGTATTTT. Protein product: CATSDLAQGATDTQYF.

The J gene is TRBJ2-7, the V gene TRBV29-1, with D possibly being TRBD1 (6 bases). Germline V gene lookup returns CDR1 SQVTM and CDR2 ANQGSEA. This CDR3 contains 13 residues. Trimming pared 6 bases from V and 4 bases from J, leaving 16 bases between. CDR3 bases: TGCAGCGTAAAAGTACAGGGTTTATACGAGCAGTACTTC. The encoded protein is CSVKVQGLYEQYF.

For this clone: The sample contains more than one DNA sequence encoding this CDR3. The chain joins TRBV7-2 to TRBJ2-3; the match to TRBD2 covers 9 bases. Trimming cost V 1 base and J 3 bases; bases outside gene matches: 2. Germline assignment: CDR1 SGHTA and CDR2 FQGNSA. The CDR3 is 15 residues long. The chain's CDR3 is CASSLVTSGTDTQYF. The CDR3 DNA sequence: TGTGCCAGCAGCTTAGTGACTAGCGGAACAGATACGCAGTATTTT.

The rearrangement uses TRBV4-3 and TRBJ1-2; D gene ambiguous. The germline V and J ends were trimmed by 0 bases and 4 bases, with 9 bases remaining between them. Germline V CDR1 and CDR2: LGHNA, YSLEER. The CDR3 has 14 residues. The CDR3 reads CASSQERGSYGYTF. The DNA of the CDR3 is TGCGCCAGCAGCCAAGAGCGAGGCAGCTATGGCTACACCTTC.

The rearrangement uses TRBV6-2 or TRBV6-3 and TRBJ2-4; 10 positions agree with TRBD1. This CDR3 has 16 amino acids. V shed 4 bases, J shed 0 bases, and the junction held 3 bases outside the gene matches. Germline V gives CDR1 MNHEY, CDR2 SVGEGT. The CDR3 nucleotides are TGTGCCAGCAGTTTCGGACAGGGGGTAGCCAAAAACATTCAGTACTTC. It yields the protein CASSFGQGVAKNIQYF.

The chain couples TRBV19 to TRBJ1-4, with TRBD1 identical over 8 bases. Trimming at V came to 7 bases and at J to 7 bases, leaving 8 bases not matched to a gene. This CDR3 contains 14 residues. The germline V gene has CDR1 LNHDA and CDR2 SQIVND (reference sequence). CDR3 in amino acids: CASTLNRGGEKLFF. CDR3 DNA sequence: TGTGCCAGTACTCTCAACAGGGGGGGTGAAAAACTGTTTTTT.

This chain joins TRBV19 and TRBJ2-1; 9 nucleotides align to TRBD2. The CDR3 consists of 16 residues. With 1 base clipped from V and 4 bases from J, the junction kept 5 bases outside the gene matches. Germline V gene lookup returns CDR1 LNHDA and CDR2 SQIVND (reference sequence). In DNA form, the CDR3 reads TGTGCCAGTAGTATAGGGGTAGCGGGGGCTTACAATGAGCAGTTCTTC. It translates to CASSIGVAGAYNEQFF.

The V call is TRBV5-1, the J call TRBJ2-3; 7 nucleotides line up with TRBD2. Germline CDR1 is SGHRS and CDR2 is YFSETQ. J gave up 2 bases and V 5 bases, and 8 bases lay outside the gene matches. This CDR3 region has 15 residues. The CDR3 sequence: CASSRGGTTTDTQYF. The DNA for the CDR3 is TGCGCCAGCAGTCGCGGGGGAACTACCACAGATACGCAGTATTTT. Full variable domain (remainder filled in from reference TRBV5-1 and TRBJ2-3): KAGVTQTPRYLIKTRGQQVTLSCSPISGHRSVSWYQQTPGQGLQFLFEYFSETQRNKGNFPGRFSGRQFSNSRSEMNVSTLELGDSALYLCASSRGGTTTDTQYFGPGTRLTVL.

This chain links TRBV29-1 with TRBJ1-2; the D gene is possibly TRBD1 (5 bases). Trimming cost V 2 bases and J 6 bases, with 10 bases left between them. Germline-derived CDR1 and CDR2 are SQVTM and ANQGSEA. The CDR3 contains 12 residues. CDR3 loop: CSVEQGRDGYTF. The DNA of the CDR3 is TGCAGCGTTGAACAGGGTAGGGATGGCTACACCTTC.

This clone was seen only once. The CDR3 loop is CASSQDQGQYQPQHF. The CDR3 nucleotides read TGTGCCAGCAGCCAAGACCAGGGCCAGTATCAGCCCCAGCATTTT. The genes are TRBV3-1 (or the pseudogene TRBV3-2) and TRBJ1-5, with D perhaps TRBD1 (5 bases). Trimming took off 0 bases at V and 5 bases at J, with 11 bases between the two ends. Germline-derived CDR1 and CDR2 are LGHDT and YNNKEL (reference sequence). This CDR3 spans 15 amino acids.

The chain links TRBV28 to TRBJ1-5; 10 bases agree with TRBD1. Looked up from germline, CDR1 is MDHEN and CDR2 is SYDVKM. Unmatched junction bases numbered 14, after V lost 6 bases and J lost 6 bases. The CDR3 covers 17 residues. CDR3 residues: CASRPTRTGGLFQPQHF. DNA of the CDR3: TGTGCCAGCAGACCTACCCGGACAGGGGGGCTTTTTCAGCCCCAGCATTTT.

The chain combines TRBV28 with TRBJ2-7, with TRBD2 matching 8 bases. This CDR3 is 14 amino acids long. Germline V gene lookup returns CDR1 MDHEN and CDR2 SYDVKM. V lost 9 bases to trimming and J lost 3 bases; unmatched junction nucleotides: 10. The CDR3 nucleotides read TGTGCCAGTACCTCGGGGGGGGGTCGCTACGAGCAGTACTTC. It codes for CASTSGGGRYEQYF.

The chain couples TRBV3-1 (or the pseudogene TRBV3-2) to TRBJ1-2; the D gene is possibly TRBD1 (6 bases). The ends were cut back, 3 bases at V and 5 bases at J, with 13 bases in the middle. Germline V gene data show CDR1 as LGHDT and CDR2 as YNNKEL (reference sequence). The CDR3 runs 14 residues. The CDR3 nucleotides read TGTGCCAGCAGCCACCGGGACATGAGATATGGCTACACCTTC. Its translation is CASSHRDMRYGYTF.

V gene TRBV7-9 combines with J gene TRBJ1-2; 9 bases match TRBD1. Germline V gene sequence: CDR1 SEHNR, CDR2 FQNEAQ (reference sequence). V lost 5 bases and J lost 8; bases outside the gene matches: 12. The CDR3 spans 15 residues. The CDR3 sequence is CASSDVLQGAGGYTF. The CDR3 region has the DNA TGTGCCAGCAGCGACGTCCTACAGGGGGCGGGAGGCTACACCTTC.

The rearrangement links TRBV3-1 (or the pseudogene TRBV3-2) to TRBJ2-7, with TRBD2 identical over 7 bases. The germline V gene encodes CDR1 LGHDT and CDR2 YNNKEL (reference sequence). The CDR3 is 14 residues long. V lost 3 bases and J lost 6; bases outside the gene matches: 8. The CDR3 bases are TGTGCCAGCAGCCATGGGGAGCCTAGCGGCGAGCAGTACTTC. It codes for CASSHGEPSGEQYF.

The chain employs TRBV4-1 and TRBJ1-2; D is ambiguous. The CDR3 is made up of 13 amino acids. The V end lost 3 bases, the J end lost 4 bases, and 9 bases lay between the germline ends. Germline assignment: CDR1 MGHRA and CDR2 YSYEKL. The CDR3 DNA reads TGCGCCAGCAGCCAGCACGGGAGCTATGGCTACACCTTC. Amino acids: CASSQHGSYGYTF.

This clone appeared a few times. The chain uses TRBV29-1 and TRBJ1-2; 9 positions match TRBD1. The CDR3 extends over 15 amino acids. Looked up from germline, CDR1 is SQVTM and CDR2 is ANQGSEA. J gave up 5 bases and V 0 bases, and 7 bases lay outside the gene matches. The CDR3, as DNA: TGCAGCGTTGAAGACCAACCGGGACAGGGATATGGCTACACCTTC. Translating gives CSVEDQPGQGYGYTF.

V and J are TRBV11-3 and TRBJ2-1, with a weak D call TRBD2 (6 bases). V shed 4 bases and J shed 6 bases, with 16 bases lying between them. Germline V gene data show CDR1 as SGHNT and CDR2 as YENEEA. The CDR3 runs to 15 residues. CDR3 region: CASSWGVVRSNEQFF. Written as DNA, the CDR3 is TGTGCCAGCAGCTGGGGGGTTGTTCGGTCCAATGAGCAGTTCTTC.

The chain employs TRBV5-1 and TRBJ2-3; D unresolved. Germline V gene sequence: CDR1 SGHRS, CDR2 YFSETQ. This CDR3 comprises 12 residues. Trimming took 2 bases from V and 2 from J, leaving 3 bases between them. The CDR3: CASSFYTDTQYF. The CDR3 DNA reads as TGCGCCAGCAGCTTTTACACAGATACGCAGTATTTT.

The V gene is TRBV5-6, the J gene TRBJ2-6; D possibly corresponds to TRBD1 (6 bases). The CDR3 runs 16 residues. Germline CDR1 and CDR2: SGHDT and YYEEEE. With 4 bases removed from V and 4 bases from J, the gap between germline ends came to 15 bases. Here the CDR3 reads CASSVDTGFGANVLTF. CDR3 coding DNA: TGTGCCAGCAGCGTGGATACAGGGTTCGGGGCCAACGTCCTGACTTTC.

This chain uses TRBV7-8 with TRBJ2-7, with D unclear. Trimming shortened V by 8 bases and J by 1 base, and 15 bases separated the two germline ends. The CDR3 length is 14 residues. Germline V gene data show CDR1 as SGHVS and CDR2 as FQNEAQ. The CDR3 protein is CASSPGEWSYEQYF. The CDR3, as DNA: TGTGCCAGCTCCCCAGGCGAGTGGTCCTACGAGCAGTACTTC.

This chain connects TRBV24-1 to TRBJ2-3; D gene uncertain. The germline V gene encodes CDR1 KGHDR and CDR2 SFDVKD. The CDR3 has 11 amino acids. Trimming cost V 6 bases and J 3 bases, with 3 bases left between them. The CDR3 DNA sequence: TGTGCCACCAGTCTTACAGATACGCAGTATTTT. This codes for CATSLTDTQYF.

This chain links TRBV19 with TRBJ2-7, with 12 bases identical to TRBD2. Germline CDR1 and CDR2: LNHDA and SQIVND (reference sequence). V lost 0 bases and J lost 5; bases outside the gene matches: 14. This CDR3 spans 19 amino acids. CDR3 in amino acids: CASSIDGPLRTSGDNEQYF. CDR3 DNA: TGTGCCAGTAGTATAGATGGGCCGCTCAGGACTAGCGGGGACAACGAGCAGTACTTC.

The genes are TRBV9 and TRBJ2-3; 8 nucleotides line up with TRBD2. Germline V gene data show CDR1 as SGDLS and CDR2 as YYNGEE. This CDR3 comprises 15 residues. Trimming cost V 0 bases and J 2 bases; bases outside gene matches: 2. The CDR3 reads CASSVGTSITDTQYF. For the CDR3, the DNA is TGTGCCAGCAGCGTAGGGACTAGCATCACAGATACGCAGTATTTT.

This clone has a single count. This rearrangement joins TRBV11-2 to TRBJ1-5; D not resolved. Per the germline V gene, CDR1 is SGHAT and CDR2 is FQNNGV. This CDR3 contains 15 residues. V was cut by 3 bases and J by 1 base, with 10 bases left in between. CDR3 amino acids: CASSFGRGSNQPQHF. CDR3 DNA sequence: TGTGCCAGCAGCTTTGGTCGAGGGAGCAATCAGCCCCAGCATTTT.

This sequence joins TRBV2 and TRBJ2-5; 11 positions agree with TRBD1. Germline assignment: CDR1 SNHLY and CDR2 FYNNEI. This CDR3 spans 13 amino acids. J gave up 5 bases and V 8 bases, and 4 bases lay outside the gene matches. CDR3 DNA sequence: TGTGCCAGCGGGGACAGGGGGTTTGAGACCCAGTACTTC. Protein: CASGDRGFETQYF.

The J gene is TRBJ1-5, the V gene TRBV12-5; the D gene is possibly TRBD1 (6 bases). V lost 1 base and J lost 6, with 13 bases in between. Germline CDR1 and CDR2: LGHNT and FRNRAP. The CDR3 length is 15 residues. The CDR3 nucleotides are TGTGCTAGTGGTTTGGCTCCATCAGGGGTTCAGCCCCAGCATTTT. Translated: CASGLAPSGVQPQHF.

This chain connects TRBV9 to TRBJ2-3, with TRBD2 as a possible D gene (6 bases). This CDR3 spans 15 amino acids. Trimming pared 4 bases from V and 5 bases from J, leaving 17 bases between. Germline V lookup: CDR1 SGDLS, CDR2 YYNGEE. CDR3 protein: CASSNRDSGRDTQYF. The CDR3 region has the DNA TGTGCCAGCAGCAACCGTGATAGCGGAAGAGATACGCAGTATTTT.

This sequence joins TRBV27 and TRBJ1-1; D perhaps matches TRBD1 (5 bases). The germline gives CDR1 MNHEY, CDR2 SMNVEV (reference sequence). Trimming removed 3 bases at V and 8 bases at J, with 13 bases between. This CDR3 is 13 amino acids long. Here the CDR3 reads CASSFGGSGEAFF. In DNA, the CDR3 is TGTGCCAGCAGTTTTGGCGGATCAGGGGAAGCTTTCTTT.

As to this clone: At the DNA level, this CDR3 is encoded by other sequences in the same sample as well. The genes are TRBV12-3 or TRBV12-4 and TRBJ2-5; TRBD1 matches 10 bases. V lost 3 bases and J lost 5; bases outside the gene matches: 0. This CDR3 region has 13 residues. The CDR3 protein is CASSLDRGETQYF. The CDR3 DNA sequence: TGTGCCAGCAGTTTGGACAGGGGGGAGACCCAGTACTTC.